This TCR beta chain was found in a study of blood T cell repertoires in COVID-19. Germline lookup yields CDR1 SQVTM and CDR2 ANQGSEA. V lost 0 bases, J lost 4 bases, and 10 bases lay in between. The CDR3 extends over 14 amino acids. This clone showed up just once. The method was immunoSEQ multiplex PCR; TCRdb's version includes in-frame clones alone and lacks a portion of them. The table has under 100,000 clones, approximately 80% seen once; the top ten hold around 12%. The chain combines TRBV29-1 with TRBJ1-5; D remains unclear. This sequence originates from a woman in her thirties or forties with active or convalescent COVID-19. The source material was peripheral blood. CDR3 sequence (DNA): TGCAGCGTTGAAGAAGGTGCGGGGAATCAGCCCCAGCATTTT. Its translation is CSVEEGAGNQPQHF.